A single sample is the source of the 21 T cell receptor beta chains below, sequenced in a study of PD-L1 blockade in urothelial cancer. The time point here: peripheral blood 6 weeks after treatment start. This table comes from immunoSEQ multiplex PCR, and its TCRdb copy is limited to in-frame clones, with some not included. The profile shows over 40,000 clones, roughly 84% of them singletons. This specimen was PBMCs, taken around atezolizumab (anti-PD-L1) treatment. These receptors all come from a man in his 70s with urothelial cancer.

This clone occurred once. The J gene is TRBJ1-2, the V gene TRBV27; 7 bases map to TRBD1. CDR1 MNHEY and CDR2 SMNVEV come from the germline V gene (reference sequence). V shed 6 bases and J 2 bases; nucleotides not matched to a gene: 6. This CDR3 region has 14 residues. DNA for the CDR3: TGTGCCAGCAGCCCCCGACAGGGAAACTATGGCTACACCTTC. It encodes CASSPRQGNYGYTF.

The chain links TRBV7-8 to TRBJ1-1, with TRBD1 matching 8 bases. V shed 4 bases and J 3 bases; nucleotides not matched to a gene: 7. There are 15 residues in the CDR3. Per the germline V gene, CDR1 is SGHVS and CDR2 is FQNEAQ. CDR3 loop: CASSSLQGGDTEAFF. The CDR3 region has the DNA TGTGCCAGCAGCTCGTTACAGGGGGGGGACACTGAAGCTTTCTTT.

The chain combines TRBV29-1 with TRBJ1-3; TRBD1 might be the D (5 bases). V was pared by 3 bases and J by 7 bases, with 7 bases between. The CDR3 has 11 residues. Germline V lookup: CDR1 SQVTM, CDR2 ANQGSEA. CDR3 in DNA: TGCAGCGTTGAGGACACTAACACCATATATTTT. Translating gives CSVEDTNTIYF.

This rearrangement joins TRBV21-1 to TRBJ2-1; TRBD1 reflects the table's D call only, with no check against the DNA. TRBV21-1 is given as a pseudogene. The CDR3 is 14 residues long. CDR3: CASSFLTSYNEQFF. In nucleotides, the CDR3 is TGTGCCAGCAGTTTTCTCACATCCTACAATGAGCAGTTCTTC.

This chain connects TRBV9 to TRBJ2-1; TRBD2 matches 7 bases. Germline CDR1 SGDLS, CDR2 YYNGEE. The CDR3 consists of 15 residues. V lost 1 base, J lost 7 bases, and 8 bases stayed unmatched. In nucleotides, the CDR3 is TGTGCCAGCAGCGTAACCAGCGGGAAGTTGAATGAGCAGTTCTTC. It yields the protein CASSVTSGKLNEQFF.

The CDR3 protein is CASSLTGGQGREQYF. The CDR3 DNA follows: TGTGCCAGCAGCCTTACCGGGGGACAGGGACGCGAGCAGTACTTC. The chain employs TRBV11-2 and TRBJ2-7; TRBD1 agrees at 9 bases. CDR3 length: 15 amino acids. Germline assignment: CDR1 SGHAT and CDR2 FQNNGV. Trimming at V came to 5 bases and at J to 6 bases, leaving 11 bases not matched to a gene.

This chain links TRBV15 with TRBJ2-7; TRBD2 is a possible D gene (5 bases). CDR1 is LNHNV and CDR2 is YYDKDF in the germline V gene (reference sequence). The CDR3 runs to 12 residues. V shed 8 bases and J shed 7 bases, with 15 bases lying between them. CDR3 bases: TGTGCCACCTCGCATGATCGGGGAGAGCAGTACTTC. It encodes CATSHDRGEQYF. The variable domain in full, with the rest retrieved from reference TRBV15 and TRBJ2-7, is DAMVIQNPRYQVTQFGKPVTLSCSQTLNHNVMYWYQQKSSQAPKLLFHYYDKDFNNEADTPDNFQSRRPNTSFCFLDIRSPGLGDTAMYLCATSHDRGEQYFGPGTRLTVT.

The chain has TRBV7-2 and TRBJ2-1; 7 nucleotides agree with TRBD2. The CDR3 is 18 amino acids. Germline lookup yields CDR1 SGHTA and CDR2 FQGNSA. V trimming: 1 base; J trimming: 0 bases; junction bases outside the gene matches: 9. DNA of the CDR3: TGTGCCAGCAGCTTAGTGGGGTCTAGCGGTCCCTCCTACAATGAGCAGTTCTTC. Protein product: CASSLVGSSGPSYNEQFF. The full variable domain, completed using reference TRBV7-2 and TRBJ2-1, is GAGVSQSPSNKVTEKGKDVELRCDPISGHTALYWYRQSLGQGLEFLIYFQGNSAPDKSGLPSDRFSAERTGGSVSTLTIQRTQQEDSAVYLCASSLVGSSGPSYNEQFFGPGTRLTVL.

This rearrangement joins TRBV19 to TRBJ1-2, with TRBD1 matching 8 bases. Unmatched junction bases numbered 10, after V lost 4 bases and J lost 6 bases. The CDR3 is 15 amino acids. CDR1 and CDR2 from the germline V gene are LNHDA and SQIVND (reference sequence). The CDR3 sequence is CASSNRQGARDGYTF. The CDR3 nucleotides are TGTGCCAGTAGTAACCGGCAGGGGGCGCGTGATGGCTACACCTTC.

The chain is built from TRBV6-1 and TRBJ1-1, with 7 bases matching TRBD1. This CDR3 is built from 14 residues. With V trimmed by 7 bases and J by 7 bases, 12 bases remained unmatched. The germline CDR1 and CDR2 sequences are MNHNS and SASEGT. The CDR3 DNA reads TGTGCCAGCAATTACCCGACAGGGTCGAGTGAAGCTTTCTTT. Translated, it gives CASNYPTGSSEAFF.

This clone was picked up a small number of times. The rearrangement joins TRBV10-3 to TRBJ2-7; 11 nucleotides align to TRBD2. Looked up from germline, CDR1 is ENHRY and CDR2 is SYGVKD. This CDR3 comprises 14 residues. V gave up 10 bases and J gave up 4 bases; unmatched junction bases: 9. The CDR3 spells CATSPGLAEYEQYF. The CDR3 DNA reads as TGTGCCACCTCGCCGGGACTAGCGGAATACGAGCAGTACTTC.

The chain links TRBV30 to TRBJ2-2; D may be TRBD1 (6 bases). Germline V gives CDR1 GTSNPN, CDR2 SVGIG (reference sequence). This CDR3 contains 14 residues. The V end was cut by 3 bases, the J end by 2 bases, with 10 bases between. CDR3 bases: TGTGCCTGGAGCGGGACAACCAACACCGGGGAGCTGTTTTTT. It specifies CAWSGTTNTGELFF.

The chain joins TRBV18 to TRBJ1-1; weak D call: TRBD1 (6 bases). The germline CDR1 and CDR2 sequences are KGHSH and LQKENI. V was pared by 4 bases and J by 0 bases, with 15 bases between. The CDR3 spans 16 residues. CDR3 sequence reads: CASSRPGATMNTEAFF. Here the CDR3 DNA reads TGTGCCAGCTCACGTCCAGGGGCAACGATGAACACTGAAGCTTTCTTT.

The rearrangement links TRBV29-1 to TRBJ2-7, with D possibly TRBD1 on 7 matching bases. The germline V and J ends were trimmed by 6 bases and 0 bases, with 15 bases remaining between them. The CDR3 totals 14 residues. In germline, CDR1 is SQVTM, CDR2 ANQGSEA. The CDR3 reads CSVGDRDFSYEQYF. For the CDR3, the DNA is TGCAGCGTGGGAGACAGGGACTTCTCCTACGAGCAGTACTTC.

The rearrangement joins TRBV7-6 to TRBJ2-7, with D perhaps matching TRBD1 (7 bases). The V end was cut by 4 bases, the J end by 7 bases, with 20 bases between. This CDR3 comprises 15 residues. Germline CDR1 is SGHVS and CDR2 is FNYEAQ. The CDR3 region has the DNA TGTGCCAGCAGCTCACCGGGACAGCGGGCCGGTGAGCAGTACTTC. Translation gives CASSSPGQRAGEQYF. Combining the CDR3 with reference TRBV7-6 and TRBJ2-7 gives the whole variable domain GAGVSQSPRYKVTKRGQDVALRCDPISGHVSLYWYRQALGQGPEFLTYFNYEAQQDKSGLPNDRFSAERPEGSISTLTIQRTEQRDSAMYRCASSSPGQRAGEQYFGPGTRLTVT.

This chain connects TRBV5-1 to TRBJ2-3; 9 nucleotides agree with TRBD2. V lost 0 bases, J lost 3 bases, and 5 bases stayed unmatched. The CDR3 has 16 amino acids. Germline V CDR1 and CDR2: SGHRS, YFSETQ. Here the CDR3 reads CASSLGSLAGTDTQYF. CDR3 in DNA: TGCGCCAGCAGCTTGGGAAGTCTAGCGGGGACAGATACGCAGTATTTT. The whole variable domain, remainder taken from reference TRBV5-1 and TRBJ2-3, is KAGVTQTPRYLIKTRGQQVTLSCSPISGHRSVSWYQQTPGQGLQFLFEYFSETQRNKGNFPGRFSGRQFSNSRSEMNVSTLELGDSALYLCASSLGSLAGTDTQYFGPGTRLTVL.

The genes are TRBV27 and TRBJ2-7; weak D call: TRBD1 (5 bases). The germline V and J ends were trimmed by 3 bases and 2 bases, with 11 bases remaining between them. This CDR3 has 14 amino acids. The germline CDR1 and CDR2 sequences are MNHEY and SMNVEV (reference sequence). DNA of the CDR3: TGTGCCAGCAGTTTGAGTCAGGGCGCCTACGAGCAGTACTTC. Translated, it gives CASSLSQGAYEQYF.

The chain couples TRBV7-2 to TRBJ2-1; a possible D gene is TRBD2 (5 bases). Germline V gives CDR1 SGHTA, CDR2 FQGNSA. The CDR3 contains 14 residues. V was cut by 2 bases and J by 2 bases, with 7 bases left in between. CDR3 coding DNA: TGTGCCAGCAGCTTACCGGGAACCTACAATGAGCAGTTCTTC. It specifies CASSLPGTYNEQFF.

Only one count was recorded for this clone. The rearrangement joins TRBV11-2 to TRBJ2-7; 10 bases are shared with TRBD2. The V gene end was trimmed by 1 base and the J gene end by 6 bases; junction bases not matched to a gene: 6. Germline V gene sequence: CDR1 SGHAT, CDR2 FQNNGV. The CDR3 is made up of 15 amino acids. This CDR3 is CASSLVGLASGEQYF. The CDR3 bases are TGTGCCAGCAGCTTAGTGGGACTAGCGTCGGGCGAGCAGTACTTC. The full variable domain, with the rest looked up from reference TRBV11-2 and TRBJ2-7, is EAGVAQSPRYKIIEKRQSVAFWCNPISGHATLYWYQQILGQGPKLLIQFQNNGVVDDSQLPKDRFSAERLKGVDSTLKIQPAKLEDSAVYLCASSLVGLASGEQYFGPGTRLTVT.

In this sample, this clone turned up once. The V gene is TRBV5-1, the J gene TRBJ2-2, with 12 bases identical to TRBD2. The CDR3 runs to 16 residues. The germline V gene encodes CDR1 SGHRS and CDR2 YFSETQ. V shed 3 bases, J shed 3 bases, and the junction held 3 bases outside the gene matches. The CDR3 DNA sequence: TGCGCCAGCAGCTGGACTAGCGGGGCGGACACCGGGGAGCTGTTTTTT. This codes for CASSWTSGADTGELFF.

The chain recombines TRBV6-6 with TRBJ2-3; 10 bases fit TRBD2. With 6 bases clipped from V and 3 bases from J, the junction kept 6 bases outside the gene matches. Germline CDR1 is MNHNY and CDR2 is SVGAGI (reference sequence). The CDR3 is 15 amino acids. The CDR3 sequence is CASSPQREGTDTQYF. Written as DNA, the CDR3 is TGTGCCAGCAGCCCACAGCGGGAGGGAACAGATACGCAGTATTTT.